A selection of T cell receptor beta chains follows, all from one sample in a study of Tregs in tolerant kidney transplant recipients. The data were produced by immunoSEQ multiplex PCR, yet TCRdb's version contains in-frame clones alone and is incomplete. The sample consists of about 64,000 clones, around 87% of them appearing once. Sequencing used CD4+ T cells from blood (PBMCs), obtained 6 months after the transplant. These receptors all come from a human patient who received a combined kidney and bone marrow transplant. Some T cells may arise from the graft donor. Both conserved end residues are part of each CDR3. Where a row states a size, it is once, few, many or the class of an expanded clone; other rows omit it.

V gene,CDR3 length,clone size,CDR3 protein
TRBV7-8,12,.,CASSLVRGEAFF
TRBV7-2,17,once,CASSFLVGQGTGETQYF
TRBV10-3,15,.,CAISEWTGAKNIQYF
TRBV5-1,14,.,CASSLSGGNYGYTF
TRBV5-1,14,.,CASSFGTLKDEQFF
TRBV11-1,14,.,CASSLEAGSYEQYF
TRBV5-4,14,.,CASSLDIRATEAFF
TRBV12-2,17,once,CASRFHRDRGANQPQHF
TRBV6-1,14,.,CASSALLAVGEQFF
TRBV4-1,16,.,CASSRLDRLAKNIQYF